The 25 T cell receptor beta chains reported below all come from one sample, sequenced in a study of T-cell reconstitution after alpha-beta-depleted transplantation in children. Unique molecular identifiers were used in preparing the TCRbeta library. One entry per CDR3 protein, called by TCRdb with MiXCR from the PCR reads. Seen here are 200,000 to 250,000 distinct CDR3 sequences, about a tenth observed once, and the top ten hold 5% to 7%. The sequencing used PBMCs from the stem cell graft donor, collected from the stem cell graft. Receptors were obtained from a human donor who donated a stem cell graft to a child with acute lymphoblastic leukemia.

This clonotype appeared many times. V is TRBV29-1 and J is TRBJ1-1; D ambiguous. Trimming left V 4 bases short and J 2 bases short, with 11 bases between. The CDR3 contains 13 residues. Germline V gives CDR1 SQVTM, CDR2 ANQGSEA. The CDR3 DNA sequence: TGCAGCGTTGCCACTTCAGCTAACACTGAAGCTTTCTTT. Its protein product is CSVATSANTEAFF.

This clonotype was counted a few times. The chain joins TRBV12-3 or TRBV12-4 to TRBJ1-2, with 8 bases fitting TRBD1. This CDR3 contains 13 residues. Trimming at V came to 6 bases and at J to 6 bases, leaving 6 bases not matched to a gene. The CDR3 here is CASRSRTGNGYTF. The CDR3 DNA sequence: TGTGCCAGCAGGAGCCGGACAGGGAATGGCTACACCTTC.

In this sample, this clonotype turned up a few times. The chain uses TRBV5-1 and TRBJ2-3; 15 bases agree with TRBD2. Trimming removed 4 bases from V and 6 bases from J; junction bases left unmatched: 12. From germline, CDR1 is SGHRS and CDR2 YFSETQ. The CDR3 runs to 18 residues. The CDR3, as DNA: TGCGCCAGCAGCAAAAGGACTAGCGGGGGGGCGGGTACGGATACGCAGTATTTT. Translating it yields CASSKRTSGGAGTDTQYF.

This clonotype was seen more than once but under ten times. The chain has TRBV4-1 and TRBJ2-3; TRBD2 aligns across 8 bases. The J segment lost 2 bases and the V segment lost 6 bases, leaving 10 bases of the junction unmatched. The CDR3 spans 16 residues. Germline loops: CDR1 MGHRA, CDR2 YSYEKL. CDR3 protein: CASSPGTRANTDTQYF. The CDR3 coding sequence is TGCGCCAGCAGTCCCGGGACTAGAGCAAACACAGATACGCAGTATTTT.

This chain joins TRBV5-4 and TRBJ1-2; 10 bases match TRBD1. The ends lost 0 bases at V and 4 bases at J; junction bases unmatched: 12. The CDR3 has 18 amino acids. Germline values: CDR1 SGHNT, CDR2 YYREEE (reference sequence). The CDR3 DNA follows: TGTGCCAGCAGCTTGGAACCGGGACAGGGGTGGGGAGTCTATGGCTACACCTTC. The encoded protein is CASSLEPGQGWGVYGYTF.

The chain employs TRBV6-9 and TRBJ2-5; 8 bases are a match to TRBD1. This CDR3 spans 17 amino acids. Germline V gives CDR1 MNHGY, CDR2 SVAAGI. Unmatched junction bases numbered 9, after V lost 0 bases and J lost 3 bases. In DNA form, the CDR3 reads TGTGCCAGCAGTTATTCCCCTATCGGACAGGGAGAAGAGACCCAGTACTTC. Its protein product is CASSYSPIGQGEETQYF.

This clonotype came up a few times. V gene TRBV6-1 combines with J gene TRBJ1-1, with 7 bases identical to TRBD1. This CDR3 spans 15 amino acids. Germline-derived CDR1 and CDR2 are MNHNS and SASEGT. Trimming cost V 6 bases and J 4 bases; bases outside gene matches: 11. The CDR3, as DNA: TGTGCCAGCAGCCGTCGAGGGGGCGCTGGCACTGAAGCTTTCTTT. Residues: CASSRRGGAGTEAFF.

This clonotype was observed a few times. This rearrangement joins TRBV7-9 to TRBJ1-1; TRBD1 aligns across 7 bases. The V and J ends lost 5 bases and 1 base, in that order; junction bases with no gene match: 7. Germline V gene lookup returns CDR1 SEHNR and CDR2 FQNEAQ (reference sequence). The CDR3 length is 15 residues. CDR3 nucleotide sequence: TGTGCCAGCAGCCCAAGACAGGGAACGAACACTGAAGCTTTCTTT. It encodes CASSPRQGTNTEAFF.

The V gene is TRBV6-1, the J gene TRBJ1-6; D is perhaps TRBD1 (6 bases). Per the germline V gene, CDR1 is MNHNS and CDR2 is SASEGT. Trimming pared 6 bases from V and 14 bases from J, leaving 14 bases between. The CDR3 has 12 residues. CDR3 in DNA: TGTGCCAGCAGCCTACAGGGAGGAACCCTCCACTTT. Amino acid sequence: CASSLQGGTLHF.

This clonotype was found many times. The gene calls are TRBV3-1 and TRBJ2-7, with D hard to call. The CDR3 length is 13 residues. The V and J ends lost 1 base and 0 bases respectively, with 4 bases between them. Germline CDR1 LGHDT, CDR2 YNNKEL (reference sequence). For the CDR3, the DNA is TGTGCCAGCAGCCAAGTAGCCTCCTACGAGCAGTACTTC. Its translation is CASSQVASYEQYF.

The chain has TRBV29-1 and TRBJ2-5; no definite D call. The CDR3 covers 12 residues. Germline loops: CDR1 SQVTM, CDR2 ANQGSEA. Trimming shortened V by 2 bases and J by 8 bases, and 12 bases separated the two germline ends. CDR3 amino acids: CSVEQERPTQYF. CDR3 bases: TGCAGCGTTGAACAGGAGAGGCCAACCCAGTACTTC.

A few counts support this clonotype. The chain has TRBV7-2 and TRBJ2-7; 11 bases match TRBD2. The CDR3 consists of 14 residues. Germline assignment: CDR1 SGHTA and CDR2 FQGNSA. The junction had 3 bases not matched to a gene; V was cut back by 4 bases and J by 4 bases. The DNA of the CDR3 is TGTGCCAGCAGCTATAGCGGGGGGGAGTACGAGCAGTACTTC. Its translation: CASSYSGGEYEQYF.

This clonotype has ten or more counts. V usage is TRBV7-8 and J usage is TRBJ1-4, with D perhaps TRBD1 (6 bases). CDR3 length: 15 amino acids. The ends were cut back, 2 bases at V and 7 bases at J, with 14 bases in the middle. The V gene's germline CDR1 is SGHVS and CDR2 FQNEAQ. This chain's CDR3 is CASSLFRGPSEKLFF. The DNA of the CDR3 is TGTGCCAGCAGCTTATTCCGGGGGCCCAGTGAAAAACTGTTTTTT.

This clonotype was observed once. The chain combines TRBV10-3 with TRBJ1-1, with no clear D. The CDR3 has 17 amino acids. Germline assignment: CDR1 ENHRY and CDR2 SYGVKD. V was clipped by 2 bases and J by 6 bases, with 22 bases between them. CDR3 DNA: TGTGCCATCAGTGAGATTGGGGTTAAGTCGAGCAATTCTGAAGCTTTCTTT. Amino acids: CAISEIGVKSSNSEAFF.

This clonotype came up many times. The chain joins TRBV29-1 to TRBJ2-2; TRBD1 aligns across 7 bases. Germline-derived CDR1 and CDR2 are SQVTM and ANQGSEA. V trimming: 0 bases; J trimming: 4 bases; junction bases outside the gene matches: 5. The CDR3 consists of 15 residues. The CDR3 loop is CSVEDRDSITGELFF. CDR3 nucleotide sequence: TGCAGCGTTGAAGATCGGGACAGTATCACCGGGGAGCTGTTTTTT.

This clonotype occurred a few times. This chain connects TRBV6-2 or TRBV6-3 to TRBJ1-2; possibly TRBD1 for D (5 bases). From germline, CDR1 is MNHEY and CDR2 SVGEGT. The CDR3 covers 11 residues. Trimming removed 6 bases at V and 8 bases at J, with 10 bases between. The CDR3 bases are TGTGCCAGCAGCACCGGGGGAGGCTACACCTTC. Residues: CASSTGGGYTF.

The sample holds many counts of this clonotype. The gene calls are TRBV20-1 and TRBJ2-3, with 11 bases fitting TRBD2. The CDR3 length is 16 residues. Germline loops: CDR1 DFQATT, CDR2 SNEGSKA (reference sequence). V lost 0 bases and J lost 4; bases outside the gene matches: 6. This chain's CDR3 is CSARDWLAGGADTQYF. CDR3 bases: TGCAGTGCTAGAGATTGGCTAGCGGGGGGAGCAGATACGCAGTATTTT.

V and J are TRBV6-5 and TRBJ1-5; 7 bases are a match to TRBD1. V gave up 0 bases and J gave up 3 bases; unmatched junction bases: 2. The CDR3 runs 15 residues. Per the germline V gene, CDR1 is MNHEY and CDR2 is SVGAGI. Here the CDR3 reads CASSYSGQDNQPQHF. The CDR3, as DNA: TGTGCCAGCAGTTACTCTGGACAGGACAATCAGCCCCAGCATTTT.

This clonotype was observed a few times. The chain joins TRBV5-6 to TRBJ2-2; no firm D call. The V gene's germline CDR1 is SGHDT and CDR2 YYEEEE. V lost 5 bases and J 4 bases, leaving 12 bases between the germline ends. This CDR3 is 14 amino acids long. In DNA, the CDR3 is TGTGCCAGCAGATGGAACCCCCTCACCGGGGAGCTGTTTTTT. Translation gives CASRWNPLTGELFF.

In its sample, this clonotype was seen a few times. The rearrangement links TRBV2 to TRBJ1-1; 7 positions agree with TRBD1. This CDR3 contains 11 residues. Germline trimming cut 6 bases from V and 11 bases from J; bases unmatched to any gene: 6. Germline CDR1 reads SNHLY; CDR2 reads FYNNEI. The CDR3 here is CASRPTGEAFF. In DNA, the CDR3 is TGTGCCAGCAGACCCACAGGGGAGGCTTTCTTT.

This clonotype occurred a few times. The V call is TRBV20-1, the J call TRBJ2-7; perhaps TRBD1 as D (6 bases). Germline V CDR1 and CDR2: DFQATT, SNEGSKA (reference sequence). V shed 5 bases and J shed 2 bases, with 19 bases lying between them. This CDR3 has 15 amino acids. The CDR3 reads CSAEVVTGDPYEQYF. CDR3 DNA sequence: TGCAGTGCTGAAGTGGTGACAGGCGACCCCTACGAGCAGTACTTC.

The chain employs TRBV5-5 and TRBJ2-7; 8 bases agree with TRBD2. Germline trimming cut 6 bases from V and 2 bases from J; bases unmatched to any gene: 10. Germline loops: CDR1 SGHKS, CDR2 YYEKEE (reference sequence). This CDR3 has 15 residues. The CDR3 loop is CASNGGGIAAYEQYF. DNA for the CDR3: TGTGCCAGCAACGGGGGGGGAATAGCGGCCTACGAGCAGTACTTC.

This clonotype has a count of ten or more. The chain joins TRBV4-1 to TRBJ1-6; the match to TRBD1 covers 10 bases. The CDR3 is made up of 15 amino acids. Germline loops: CDR1 MGHRA, CDR2 YSYEKL. The junction had 2 bases not matched to a gene; V was cut back by 1 base and J by 8 bases. CDR3 coding DNA: TGCGCCAGCAGCCAAGTGGGACAGGGGTATTCACCCCTCCACTTT. Protein sequence: CASSQVGQGYSPLHF.

The V gene is TRBV7-8, the J gene TRBJ2-1; TRBD2 agrees at 11 bases. The germline gives CDR1 SGHVS, CDR2 FQNEAQ. Trimming cost V 4 bases and J 3 bases; bases outside gene matches: 8. The CDR3 loop spans 17 amino acids. The CDR3 is CASSSALAGGLYNEQFF. CDR3 sequence (DNA): TGTGCCAGCAGCTCAGCCCTAGCGGGGGGACTCTACAATGAGCAGTTCTTC.

This chain links TRBV5-1 with TRBJ1-5, with 8 nucleotides matching TRBD1. In germline, CDR1 is SGHRS, CDR2 YFSETQ. The junction had 6 bases not matched to a gene; V was cut back by 0 bases and J by 7 bases. The CDR3 runs 15 residues. The CDR3 DNA sequence: TGCGCCAGCAGCTTGGGGGGTGGACAGGGACAGCCCCAGCATTTT. Protein: CASSLGGGQGQPQHF. The entire variable domain, with the rest obtained from reference TRBV5-1 and TRBJ1-5, is as follows: KAGVTQTPRYLIKTRGQQVTLSCSPISGHRSVSWYQQTPGQGLQFLFEYFSETQRNKGNFPGRFSGRQFSNSRSEMNVSTLELGDSALYLCASSLGGGQGQPQHFGDGTRLSIL.